This T cell receptor (beta chain) is from a study of blood T cell repertoires in COVID-19. Whole-study context: COVID-19 samples from acute and convalescent phases originated in the United States, Italy and Spain.

This CDR3 has 14 residues. Germline loops: CDR1 MNHEY, CDR2 SMNVEV (reference sequence). Source study methods: The assay estimated nucleated cells by amplifying reference gene primers. TCRdb's copy holds only in-frame clones and misses some; the assay was immunoSEQ multiplex PCR. V and J calls and clone size come straight from that table; D and trimming were deduced from the DNA. The sample carries under 300,000 clones, approximately 89% recorded once. In assigning cohorts, the study relied on participant-reported clinical history. On this clone itself: A junction boundary mismatches the germline segment, possibly from a read error.

The chain recombines TRBV27 with TRBJ1-2, with 7 positions matching TRBD1. The specimen sequenced was PBMCs or T cells enriched from blood (not recorded which). This sequence was found in a woman aged 40 to 55 with acute COVID-19. The CDR3 DNA reads as TGTGCCAGCAGTTTCACGGAGACAGGGTATGACTACACCTTC. Protein product: CASSFTETGYDYTF.